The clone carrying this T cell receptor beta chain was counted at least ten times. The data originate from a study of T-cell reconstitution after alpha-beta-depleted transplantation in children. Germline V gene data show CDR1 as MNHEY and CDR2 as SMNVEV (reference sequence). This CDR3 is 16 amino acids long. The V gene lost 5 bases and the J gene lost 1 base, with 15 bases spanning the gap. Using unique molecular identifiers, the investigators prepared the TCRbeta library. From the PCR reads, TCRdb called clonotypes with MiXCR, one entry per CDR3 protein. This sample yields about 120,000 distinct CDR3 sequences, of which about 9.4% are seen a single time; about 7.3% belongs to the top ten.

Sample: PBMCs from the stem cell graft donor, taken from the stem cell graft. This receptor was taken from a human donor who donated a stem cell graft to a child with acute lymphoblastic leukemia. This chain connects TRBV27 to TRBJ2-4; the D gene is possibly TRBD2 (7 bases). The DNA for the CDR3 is TGTGCCAGCAGTGCGGGGGACACCGGGGCCAAAAACATTCAGTACTTC. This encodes CASSAGDTGAKNIQYF.